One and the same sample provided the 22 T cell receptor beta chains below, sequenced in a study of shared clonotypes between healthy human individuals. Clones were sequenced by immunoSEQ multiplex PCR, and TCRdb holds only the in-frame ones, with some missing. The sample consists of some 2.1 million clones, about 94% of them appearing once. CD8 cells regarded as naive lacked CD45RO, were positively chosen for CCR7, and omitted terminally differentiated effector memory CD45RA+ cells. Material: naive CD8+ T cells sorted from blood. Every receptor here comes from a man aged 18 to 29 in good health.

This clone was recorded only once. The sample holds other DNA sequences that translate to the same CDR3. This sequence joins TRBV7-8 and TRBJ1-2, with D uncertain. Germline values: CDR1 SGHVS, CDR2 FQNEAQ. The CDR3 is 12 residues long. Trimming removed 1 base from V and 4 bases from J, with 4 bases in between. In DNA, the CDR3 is TGTGCCAGCAGCTTAGGGCTCTATGGCTACACCTTC. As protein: CASSLGLYGYTF.

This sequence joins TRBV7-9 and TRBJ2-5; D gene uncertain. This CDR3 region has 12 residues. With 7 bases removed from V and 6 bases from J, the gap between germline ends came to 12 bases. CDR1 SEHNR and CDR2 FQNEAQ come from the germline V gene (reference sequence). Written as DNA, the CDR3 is TGTGCCAGCAAACGACCGGGCAAGACCCAGTACTTC. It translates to CASKRPGKTQYF.

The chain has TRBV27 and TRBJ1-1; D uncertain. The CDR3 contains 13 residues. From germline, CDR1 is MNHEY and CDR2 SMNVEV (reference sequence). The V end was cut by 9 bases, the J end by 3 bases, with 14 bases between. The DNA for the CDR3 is TGTGCCAGTAAAAGGTTGGCGGACACTGAAGCTTTCTTT. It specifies CASKRLADTEAFF.

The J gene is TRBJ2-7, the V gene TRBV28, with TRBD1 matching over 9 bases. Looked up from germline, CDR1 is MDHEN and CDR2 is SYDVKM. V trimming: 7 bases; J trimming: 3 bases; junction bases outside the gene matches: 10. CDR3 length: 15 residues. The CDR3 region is CASNQQGALNYEQYF. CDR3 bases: TGTGCCAGCAACCAACAGGGGGCTCTAAACTACGAGCAGTACTTC. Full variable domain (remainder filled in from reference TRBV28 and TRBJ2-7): DVKVTQSSRYLVKRTGEKVFLECVQDMDHENMFWYRQDPGLGLRLIYFSYDVKMKEKGDIPEGYSVSREKKERFSLILESASTNQTSMYLCASNQQGALNYEQYFGPGTRLTVT.

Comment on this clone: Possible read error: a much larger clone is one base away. The chain's CDR3 is CASRLAYEQYF. As DNA, the CDR3 is TGTGCCAGCAGGTTGGCCTACGAGCAGTACTTC. The chain recombines TRBV7-9 with TRBJ2-7; D is unresolved. This CDR3 region has 11 residues. The V gene lost 6 bases and the J gene lost 2 bases, with 5 bases spanning the gap. Germline CDR1 reads SEHNR; CDR2 reads FQNEAQ (reference sequence).

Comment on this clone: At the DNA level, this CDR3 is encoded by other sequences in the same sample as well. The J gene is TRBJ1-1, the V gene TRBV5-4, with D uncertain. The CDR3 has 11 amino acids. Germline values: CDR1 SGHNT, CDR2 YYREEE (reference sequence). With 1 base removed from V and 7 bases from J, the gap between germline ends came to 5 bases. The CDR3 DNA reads TGTGCCAGCAGCTTGTCAGGTGAAGCTTTCTTT. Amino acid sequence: CASSLSGEAFF.

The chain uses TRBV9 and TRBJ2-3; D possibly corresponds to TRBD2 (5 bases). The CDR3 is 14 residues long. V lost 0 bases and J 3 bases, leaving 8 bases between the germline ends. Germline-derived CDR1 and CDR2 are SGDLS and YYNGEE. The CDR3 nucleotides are TGTGCCAGCAGCGTAGAGAGGGTTACAGATACGCAGTATTTT. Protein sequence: CASSVERVTDTQYF.

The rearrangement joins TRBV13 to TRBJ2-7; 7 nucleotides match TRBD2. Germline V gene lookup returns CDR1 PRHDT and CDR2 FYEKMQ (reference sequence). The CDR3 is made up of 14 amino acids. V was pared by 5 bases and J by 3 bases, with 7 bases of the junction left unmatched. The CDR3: CASSITSGGYEQYF. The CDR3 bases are TGTGCCAGCAGCATAACGTCGGGAGGCTACGAGCAGTACTTC. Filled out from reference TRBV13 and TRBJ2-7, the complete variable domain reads AAGVIQSPRHLIKEKRETATLKCYPIPRHDTVYWYQQGPGQDPQFLISFYEKMQSDKGSIPDRFSAQQFSDYHSELNMSSLELGDSALYFCASSITSGGYEQYFGPGTRLTVT.

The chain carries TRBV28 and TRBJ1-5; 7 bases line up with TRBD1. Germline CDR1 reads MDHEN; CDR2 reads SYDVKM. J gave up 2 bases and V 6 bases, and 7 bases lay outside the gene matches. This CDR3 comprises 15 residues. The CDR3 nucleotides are TGTGCCAGCAGCCGGGAGGGGGCTGGCAATCAGCCCCAGCATTTT. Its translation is CASSREGAGNQPQHF. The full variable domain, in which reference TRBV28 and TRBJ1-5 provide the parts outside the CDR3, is DVKVTQSSRYLVKRTGEKVFLECVQDMDHENMFWYRQDPGLGLRLIYFSYDVKMKEKGDIPEGYSVSREKKERFSLILESASTNQTSMYLCASSREGAGNQPQHFGDGTRLSIL.

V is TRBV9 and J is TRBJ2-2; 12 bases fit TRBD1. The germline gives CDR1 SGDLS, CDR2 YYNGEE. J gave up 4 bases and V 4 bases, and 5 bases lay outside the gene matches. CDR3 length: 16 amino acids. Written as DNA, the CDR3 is TGTGCCAGCAGCCTCGGGACAGGGGGCTTCACCGGGGAGCTGTTTTTT. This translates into CASSLGTGGFTGELFF.

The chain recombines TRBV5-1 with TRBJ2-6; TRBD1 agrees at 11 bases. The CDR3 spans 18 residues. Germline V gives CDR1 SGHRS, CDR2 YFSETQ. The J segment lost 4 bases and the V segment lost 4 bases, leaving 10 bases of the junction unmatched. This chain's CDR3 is CASSQTGQGAIGANVLTF. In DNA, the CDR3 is TGCGCCAGCAGCCAAACAGGACAGGGGGCAATCGGGGCCAACGTCCTGACTTTC.

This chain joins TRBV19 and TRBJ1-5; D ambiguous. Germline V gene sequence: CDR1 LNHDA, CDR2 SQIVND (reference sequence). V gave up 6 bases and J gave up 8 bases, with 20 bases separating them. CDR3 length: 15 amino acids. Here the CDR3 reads CASSPGGGYFEPQHF. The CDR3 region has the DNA TGTGCCAGTAGCCCCGGAGGTGGATACTTTGAGCCCCAGCATTTT.

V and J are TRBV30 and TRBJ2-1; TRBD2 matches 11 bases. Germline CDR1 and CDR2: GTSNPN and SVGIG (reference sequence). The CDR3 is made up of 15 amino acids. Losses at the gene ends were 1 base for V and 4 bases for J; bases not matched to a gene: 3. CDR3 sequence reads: CAWSGLAGMYNEQFF. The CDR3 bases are TGTGCCTGGAGTGGACTAGCGGGGATGTACAATGAGCAGTTCTTC.

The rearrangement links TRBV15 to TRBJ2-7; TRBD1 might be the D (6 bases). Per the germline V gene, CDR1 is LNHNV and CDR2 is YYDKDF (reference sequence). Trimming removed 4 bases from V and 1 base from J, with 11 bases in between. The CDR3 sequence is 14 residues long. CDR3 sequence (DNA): TGTGCCACCAGCAATGACCAGGGGTCCTACGAGCAGTACTTC. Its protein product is CATSNDQGSYEQYF.

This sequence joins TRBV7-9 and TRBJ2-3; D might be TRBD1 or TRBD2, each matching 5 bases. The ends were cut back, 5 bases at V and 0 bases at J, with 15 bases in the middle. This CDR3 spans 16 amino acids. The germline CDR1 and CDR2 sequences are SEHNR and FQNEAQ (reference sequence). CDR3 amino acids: CASSPRDPRSTDTQYF. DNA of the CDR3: TGTGCCAGCAGCCCCCGGGACCCAAGAAGCACAGATACGCAGTATTTT. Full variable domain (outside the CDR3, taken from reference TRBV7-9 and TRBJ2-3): DTGVSQNPRHKITKRGQNVTFRCDPISEHNRLYWYRQTLGQGPEFLTYFQNEAQLEKSRLLSDRFSAERPKGSFSTLEIQRTEQGDSAMYLCASSPRDPRSTDTQYFGPGTRLTVL.

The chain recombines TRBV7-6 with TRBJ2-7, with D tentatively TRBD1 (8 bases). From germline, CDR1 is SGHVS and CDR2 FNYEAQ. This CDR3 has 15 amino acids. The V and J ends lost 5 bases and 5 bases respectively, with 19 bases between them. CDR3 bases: TGTGCCAGCAGCCTCCTGGACAGGGAGGGAGACGAGCAGTACTTC. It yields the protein CASSLLDREGDEQYF.

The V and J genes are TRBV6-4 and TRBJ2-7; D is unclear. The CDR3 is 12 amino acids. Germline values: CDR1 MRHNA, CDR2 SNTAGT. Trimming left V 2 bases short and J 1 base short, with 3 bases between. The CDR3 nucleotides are TGTGCCAGCAGTGACAGTTCCTACGAGCAGTACTTC. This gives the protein CASSDSSYEQYF.

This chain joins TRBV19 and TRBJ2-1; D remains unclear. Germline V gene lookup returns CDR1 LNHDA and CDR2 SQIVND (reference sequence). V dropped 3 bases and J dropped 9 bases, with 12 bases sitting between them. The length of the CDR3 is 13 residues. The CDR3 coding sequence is TGTGCCAGTAGTATGGCTTCAGTAGGTGAGCAGTTCTTC. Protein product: CASSMASVGEQFF.

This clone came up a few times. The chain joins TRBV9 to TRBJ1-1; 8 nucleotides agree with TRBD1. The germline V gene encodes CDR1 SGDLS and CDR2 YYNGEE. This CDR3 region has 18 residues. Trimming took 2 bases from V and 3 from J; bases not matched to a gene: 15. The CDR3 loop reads CASSVSQGQAGTDTEAFF. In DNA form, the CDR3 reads TGTGCCAGCAGCGTGTCCCAGGGACAGGCGGGCACGGACACTGAAGCTTTCTTT.

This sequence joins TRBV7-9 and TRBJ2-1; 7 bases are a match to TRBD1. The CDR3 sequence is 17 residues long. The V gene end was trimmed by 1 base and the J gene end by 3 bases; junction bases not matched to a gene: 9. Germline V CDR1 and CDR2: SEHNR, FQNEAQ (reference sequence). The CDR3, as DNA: TGTGCCAGCAGCTTAGACCGGGACAGAGGACACTACAATGAGCAGTTCTTC. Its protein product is CASSLDRDRGHYNEQFF.

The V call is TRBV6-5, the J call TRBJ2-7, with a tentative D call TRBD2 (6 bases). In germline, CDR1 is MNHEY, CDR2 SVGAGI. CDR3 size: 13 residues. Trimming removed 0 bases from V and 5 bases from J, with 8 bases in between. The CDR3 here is CASSYSSGNEQYF. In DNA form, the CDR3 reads TGTGCCAGCAGTTACTCTAGCGGCAACGAGCAGTACTTC.

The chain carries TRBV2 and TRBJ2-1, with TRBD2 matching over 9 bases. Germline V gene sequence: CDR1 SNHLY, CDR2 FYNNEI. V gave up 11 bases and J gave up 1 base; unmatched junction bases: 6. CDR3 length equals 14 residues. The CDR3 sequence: CASERGVSYNEQFF. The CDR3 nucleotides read TGTGCCTCGGAGCGGGGGGTTTCCTACAATGAGCAGTTCTTC.